These T cell receptor beta chains were read from a single sample in a study of cytomegalovirus exposure and HLA in healthy donors. The method was immunoSEQ multiplex PCR; TCRdb's version includes in-frame clones alone and lacks a portion of them. The sample spans 200,000 to 250,000 clones; the ten largest clones claim 0.95% to 1.3%. Sequencing was done on a sample of PBMCs. These receptors were collected from a girl aged 2-10 years in good health and CMV-seropositive. Each CDR3 is given with its conserved first and last residue. The D gene is left open where the match is weak.

CDR3 protein	CDR3 DNA	D gene	V gene	J gene
CASKRTVDSSNQPQHF	TGTGCCAGTAAGAGGACAGTTGACTCTAGCAATCAGCCCCAGCATTTT	NA	TRBV19	TRBJ1-5
CASSRWRTGGKDEQFF	TGTGCCAGCAGCCGCTGGAGGACAGGGGGCAAGGATGAGCAGTTCTTC	TRBD1	TRBV7-2	TRBJ2-1
CASSYGLTGFRVDGYTF	TGTGCCAGCAGTTACGGACTTACAGGGTTTCGGGTTGATGGCTACACCTTC	NA	TRBV28	TRBJ1-2
CASSLSLASYNEQFF	TGCGCCAGCAGCTTATCGCTAGCGAGTTACAATGAGCAGTTCTTC	NA	TRBV5-1	TRBJ2-1
CASSFEATSAEDNEQFF	TGTGCCAGCAGCTTTGAGGCCACTAGCGCCGAAGACAATGAGCAGTTCTTC	TRBD2	TRBV13	TRBJ2-1
CASSVALGDRFSGNTIYF	TGTGCCAGCAGCGTAGCCCTCGGGGACAGATTCTCTGGAAACACCATATATTTT	TRBD1	TRBV9	TRBJ1-3
CASSLVAGGPGNEQFF	TGCGCCAGCAGCTTGGTAGCGGGAGGGCCGGGGAATGAGCAGTTCTTC	TRBD2	TRBV5-1	TRBJ2-1
CASSVEGLGGADTQYF	TGTGCCAGCAGCGTAGAGGGGTTGGGGGGAGCCGATACGCAGTATTTT	NA	TRBV9	TRBJ2-3
CASSFFGEETQYF	TGTGCCAGCAGCTTCTTCGGAGAAGAGACCCAGTACTTC	NA	TRBV7-9	TRBJ2-5
CSVPIAGDSDTQYF	TGCAGCGTCCCTATAGCGGGAGACTCAGATACGCAGTATTTT	TRBD2	TRBV29-1	TRBJ2-3
CASSYGLAGVNEQFF	TGTGCCAGCAGCTATGGACTAGCGGGAGTCAATGAGCAGTTCTTC	TRBD2	TRBV5-4	TRBJ2-1
CASSLGEVAFF	TGTGCCAGCAGCTTAGGGGAGGTAGCTTTCTTT	NA	TRBV7-9	TRBJ1-1
CASSWGQGAQPQHF	TGTGCCAGCTCATGGGGACAGGGGGCTCAGCCCCAGCATTTT	TRBD1	TRBV18	TRBJ1-5
CASSFPIGTSGHNEQFF	TGTGCCAGCAGTTTCCCTATCGGGACTAGCGGACACAATGAGCAGTTCTTC	TRBD2	TRBV27	TRBJ2-1
CASSPLDMNTEAFF	TGCGCCAGCAGCCCCCTCGACATGAACACTGAAGCTTTCTTT	NA	TRBV5-1	TRBJ1-1
CASSYSGTRSYNEQFF	TGTGCCAGCAGTTACTCGGGGACTAGGTCCTACAATGAGCAGTTCTTC	TRBD2	TRBV6-6	TRBJ2-1
CASSHPSGQGGNEQYF	TGTGCCAGCAGCCACCCTTCGGGACAGGGTGGGAACGAGCAGTACTTC	TRBD1	TRBV14	TRBJ2-7
CASSFSGVYEQYF	TGTGCCAGCAGCTTTTCGGGAGTCTACGAGCAGTACTTC	NA	TRBV5-6	TRBJ2-7
CASLLECNDPPYSSDSYGYTF	TGTGCCAGCCTTCTGGAGTGTAACGATCCCCCTTATTCGTCTGATTCCTATGGCTACACCTTC	NA	TRBV21-1	TRBJ1-2
CASSLGSRLTDTQYF	TGTGCCAGCAGCTTAGGGTCGCGACTCACAGATACGCAGTATTTT	NA	TRBV13	TRBJ2-3
CSVRTGGGYTF	TGCAGCGTTCGGACAGGAGGAGGCTACACCTTC	TRBD1	TRBV29-1	TRBJ1-2
CASRSQGFLQFF	TGCGCCAGCAGGTCTCAGGGATTTCTTCAGTTCTTC	NA	TRBV5-1	TRBJ2-1
CASSFGSGRAGYEQYF	TGTGCCAGCAGTTTCGGTAGCGGGAGGGCCGGGTACGAGCAGTACTTC	TRBD2	TRBV28	TRBJ2-7
CASSLGTVNTEAFF	TGTGCCAGCAGCTTAGGGACAGTGAACACTGAAGCTTTCTTT	TRBD1	TRBV7-3	TRBJ1-1
CASSLGLAAYEQYF	TGTGCCAGCAGCTTAGGGCTAGCGGCCTACGAGCAGTACTTC	TRBD2	TRBV13	TRBJ2-7
CASSERGGWDTQYF	TGTGCCAGCAGTGAAAGAGGGGGTTGGGATACGCAGTATTTT	NA	TRBV6-1	TRBJ2-3
CASSHRGAEAFF	TGCGCCAGCAGCCACAGGGGCGCTGAAGCTTTCTTT	NA	TRBV4-1	TRBJ1-1
CASSITDRGTDTQYF	TGTGCCAGTAGTATAACCGACAGGGGCACAGATACGCAGTATTTT	TRBD1	TRBV19	TRBJ2-3
CASIQGTAGTSGNHEQYF	TGTGCCAGCATCCAGGGGACAGCCGGGACTAGCGGGAACCACGAGCAGTACTTC	TRBD2	TRBV11-2	TRBJ2-7
CASSVFLTAGTGNEKLFF	TGTGCCAGCAGTGTCTTTCTTACAGCCGGGACAGGGAATGAAAAACTGTTTTTT	TRBD1	TRBV2	TRBJ1-4
CASMRQGGDTEAFF	TGTGCCAGTATGAGACAGGGAGGCGACACTGAAGCTTTCTTT	TRBD1	TRBV19	TRBJ1-1
CASSLEGPGGNQPQHF	TGTGCCAGCAGCTTAGAAGGGCCCGGGGGCAATCAGCCCCAGCATTTT	NA	TRBV7-6	TRBJ1-5
CATSRGGIRPRANYGYTF	TGTGCCACCAGCAGAGGAGGGATCCGACCGCGAGCTAACTATGGCTACACCTTC	NA	TRBV15	TRBJ1-2
CAAADRGMVTQYF	TGTGCCGCTGCGGATCGGGGGATGGTTACGCAGTATTTT	NA	TRBV28	TRBJ2-3
CASSPPSASTDTQYF	TGTGCCAGCTCACCACCTAGCGCGAGCACAGATACGCAGTATTTT	NA	TRBV18	TRBJ2-3
CASSPPSGNYNEQFF	TGTGCCAGCTCACCGCCGAGCGGGAACTACAATGAGCAGTTCTTC	TRBD2	TRBV18	TRBJ2-1
CASSFKQGAFF	TGTGCCAGCAGTTTCAAACAGGGAGCTTTCTTT	NA	TRBV28	TRBJ1-1
CASSAGEGQYF	TGCGCCAGCAGCGCCGGTGAGGGGCAGTACTTC	NA	TRBV5-1	TRBJ2-7
CATSPQTNEQFF	TGTGCCACCAGCCCACAAACAAATGAGCAGTTCTTC	NA	TRBV15	TRBJ2-1
CASSLTGRGNQPQHF	TGTGCCAGCAGTCTCACAGGGCGTGGCAATCAGCCCCAGCATTTT	NA	TRBV28	TRBJ1-5
CASSRTGSSVWDEQYF	TGTGCCAGTAGTAGAACAGGGTCGTCAGTTTGGGACGAGCAGTACTTC	NA	TRBV19	TRBJ2-7
CASSWETTSVYTQYF	TGTGCCAGCAGCTGGGAGACTACGAGCGTCTATACGCAGTATTTT	NA	TRBV7-2	TRBJ2-3
CASSRPTSGLHQNNEQFF	TGTGCCAGCAGCCGCCCGACTAGCGGGCTACATCAGAACAATGAGCAGTTCTTC	TRBD2	TRBV5-4	TRBJ2-1
CASSEFQGALLEQYF	TGTGCCAGCAGTGAATTTCAGGGGGCGCTTCTCGAGCAGTACTTC	TRBD1	TRBV25-1	TRBJ2-7
CASRTGDYGYTF	TGTGCCAGCAGGACAGGGGACTATGGCTACACCTTC	TRBD1	TRBV28	TRBJ1-2
CASTPGDTGELFF	TGTGCCAGCACTCCAGGGGACACCGGGGAGCTGTTTTTT	NA	TRBV11-1	TRBJ2-2
CASSPQNTEAFF	TGTGCCAGCAGCCCACAGAACACTGAAGCTTTCTTT	NA	TRBV5-4	TRBJ1-1
CASSLQGMNTGELFF	TGTGCCAGCAGCTTACAGGGGATGAACACCGGGGAGCTGTTTTTT	NA	TRBV7-9	TRBJ2-2